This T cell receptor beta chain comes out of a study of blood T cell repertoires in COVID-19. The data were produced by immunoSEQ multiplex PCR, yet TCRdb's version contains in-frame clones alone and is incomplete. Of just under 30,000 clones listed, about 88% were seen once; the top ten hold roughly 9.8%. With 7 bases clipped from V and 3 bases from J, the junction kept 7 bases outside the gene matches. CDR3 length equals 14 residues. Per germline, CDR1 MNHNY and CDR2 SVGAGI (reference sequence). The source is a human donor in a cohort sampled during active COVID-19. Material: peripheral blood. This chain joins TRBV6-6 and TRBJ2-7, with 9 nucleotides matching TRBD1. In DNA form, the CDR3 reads TGTGCCAGCAAACGGGGACAGGGAAACTACGAGCAGTACTTC. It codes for CASKRGQGNYEQYF.